The rows below give T cell receptor beta chains drawn from one sample of a study of response to subunit inactivated influenza vaccine. TCRdb recomputed calls from the RT-PCR reads with MiXCR, one row per CDR3 protein. The sample consists of roughly 630,000 distinct CDR3 sequences, 14% of them appearing once. The material was PBMCs from blood, obtained 14 days before vaccination. These receptors were taken from a man between 45 and 60 years old who received an inactivated influenza vaccine. Both conserved end residues are trimmed from each CDR3.

SAPGGSYNSPLH	TRBV20-1	TRBJ1-6
ASSQGGGPVHEQF	TRBV3-1	TRBJ2-1
SARERRDIRSNQPQH	TRBV20-1	TRBJ1-5
ASSYGTGVNEKLF	TRBV6-5	TRBJ1-4
ASTQQPNTEAF	TRBV6-6	TRBJ1-1
ASSGRGSADTQY	TRBV27	TRBJ2-3
ASLYDRGDYEQY	TRBV2	TRBJ2-7
SARIARKTTDTQY	TRBV20-1	TRBJ2-3
ASSLGLAEPYEQY	TRBV12-3/TRBV12-4	TRBJ2-7
ASTLSGGASNEQF	TRBV27	TRBJ2-1
SAGQGATQY	TRBV29-1	TRBJ2-5
ASSFLGQHTGELF	TRBV13	TRBJ2-2
SVEAGLAGGSTDTQY	TRBV29-1	TRBJ2-3
ASSLSGDRETQY	TRBV5-1	TRBJ2-5
ASRTSGYTGELF	TRBV25-1	TRBJ2-2
ASSQQGALSQPQH	TRBV12-3/TRBV12-4	TRBJ1-5
ASSILAESTDTQY	TRBV5-1	TRBJ2-3
ASSPEGLYEQY	TRBV7-9	TRBJ2-7